The 28 T cell receptor beta chains below come from one sample, sequenced in a study of blood T cell repertoires in COVID-19. Measured with immunoSEQ multiplex PCR; TCRdb has only the in-frame clones, and not every one. The repertoire includes over 150,000 clones, roughly 78% of them detected once, and under 2% sits in the top ten. Input material: peripheral blood. These receptors originate from a man older than 75 with acute or convalescent COVID-19.

The chain uses TRBV6-5 and TRBJ1-2, with TRBD1 matching over 9 bases. Germline V gives CDR1 MNHEY, CDR2 SVGAGI. V lost 8 bases and J lost 7; bases outside the gene matches: 14. The CDR3 loop spans 15 amino acids. CDR3 DNA sequence: TGTGCCAGCGCCTCCCGACAGGGGGGAACGAGTGGCTACACCTTC. It encodes CASASRQGGTSGYTF.

The chain couples TRBV18 to TRBJ1-1; no clear D. Germline CDR1 is KGHSH and CDR2 is LQKENI. Trimming took off 2 bases at V and 2 bases at J, with 12 bases between the two ends. This CDR3 is 15 amino acids long. CDR3 bases: TGTGCCAGCTCACCAAGCCTCTCAGGTAACACTGAAGCTTTCTTT. Its translation: CASSPSLSGNTEAFF.

The V and J genes are TRBV18 and TRBJ2-3; the match to TRBD1 covers 8 bases. The CDR3 has 16 residues. J was trimmed by 2 bases and V by 3 bases; bases with no gene match: 7. Germline CDR1 and CDR2: KGHSH and LQKENI. CDR3 sequence (DNA): TGTGCCAGCTCACCGCTACCGGGACAGGACACAGATACGCAGTATTTT. Translated: CASSPLPGQDTDTQYF.

J is TRBJ1-2 and V is TRBV7-8, with D hard to call. Germline CDR1 is SGHVS and CDR2 is FQNEAQ. Trimming removed 6 bases at V and 3 bases at J, with 8 bases between. The CDR3 length is 12 residues. The CDR3 sequence is CASSSIDYGYTF. Written as DNA, the CDR3 is TGTGCCAGCAGTTCAATTGACTATGGCTACACCTTC. The full variable domain, rest sourced from reference TRBV7-8 and TRBJ1-2, is GAGVSQSPRYKVAKRGQDVALRCDPISGHVSLFWYQQALGQGPEFLTYFQNEAQLDKSGLPSDRFFAERPEGSVSTLKIQRTQQEDSAVYLCASSSIDYGYTFGSGTRLTVV.

The chain combines TRBV6-1 with TRBJ1-2; D uncertain. V was clipped by 2 bases and J by 8 bases, with 15 bases between them. The CDR3 has 14 amino acids. Germline CDR1 reads MNHNS; CDR2 reads SASEGT. The DNA of the CDR3 is TGTGCCAGCAGTGAATTCGGGCAGACGGGGGGCTACACCTTC. Encoded protein: CASSEFGQTGGYTF.

The chain joins TRBV10-3 to TRBJ2-2, with D maybe TRBD2 (5 bases). Trimming pared 9 bases from V and 1 base from J, leaving 9 bases between. This CDR3 region has 13 residues. CDR1 is ENHRY and CDR2 is SYGVKD in the germline V gene. The CDR3, as DNA: TGTGCCATGAGGACTCAGAACACCGGGGAGCTGTTTTTT. This encodes CAMRTQNTGELFF.

This clone was seen a single time. This CDR3 is CASTIAGTTEQYF. As DNA, the CDR3 is TGTGCCAGCACGATAGCCGGGACAACCGAGCAGTACTTC. This chain joins TRBV7-2 and TRBJ2-7; the D gene is possibly TRBD1 (6 bases). V was pared by 7 bases and J by 6 bases, with 16 bases between. Germline-derived CDR1 and CDR2 are SGHTA and FQGNSA. The CDR3 spans 13 residues.

J is TRBJ1-5 and V is TRBV7-2, with a tentative D call TRBD1 (5 bases). The germline gives CDR1 SGHTA, CDR2 FQGNSA. The CDR3 totals 14 residues. Trimming cost V 4 bases and J 1 base, with 8 bases left between them. The CDR3 loop reads CASSSGLSNQPQHF. CDR3 nucleotides: TGTGCCAGCAGCTCGGGACTCAGCAATCAGCCCCAGCATTTT.

This clone was seen more than once but under ten times. The V call is TRBV30, the J call TRBJ1-1; a possible D gene is TRBD1 (5 bases). CDR1 is GTSNPN, CDR2 SVGIG, per germline (reference sequence). The CDR3 totals 14 residues. Trimming pared 0 bases from V and 3 bases from J, leaving 11 bases between. The CDR3 DNA reads TGTGCCTGGAGTGTAAGGCAGGGTGACACTGAAGCTTTCTTT. Translated: CAWSVRQGDTEAFF.

The CDR3 nucleotides read TGTGCCAGCAGTGAAGCCCCAGGGTTGAACACTGAAGCTTTCTTT. This translates into CASSEAPGLNTEAFF. The chain combines TRBV6-1 with TRBJ1-1; a possible D gene is TRBD1 (5 bases). The ends were cut back, 0 bases at V and 0 bases at J, with 8 bases in the middle. Per the germline V gene, CDR1 is MNHNS and CDR2 is SASEGT. This CDR3 comprises 15 residues.

This CDR3 is CASRPGDIIRGETQYF. CDR3 DNA: TGTGCCAGTAGACCCGGGGACATCATACGAGGGGAGACCCAGTACTTC. This chain connects TRBV19 to TRBJ2-5; a weak D match, TRBD1 (6 bases). Germline CDR1 is LNHDA and CDR2 is SQIVND (reference sequence). The CDR3 length is 16 residues. V was cut by 6 bases and J by 5 bases, with 22 bases left in between.

This clone was seen just once. This chain connects TRBV7-9 to TRBJ1-4, with 8 bases matching TRBD1. Germline lookup yields CDR1 SEHNR and CDR2 FQNEAQ (reference sequence). V trimming: 3 bases; J trimming: 2 bases; junction bases outside the gene matches: 5. CDR3 length equals 16 residues. CDR3 sequence (DNA): TGTGCCAGCAGCTTTGGACAGGGTTGGACTAATGAAAAACTGTTTTTT. Protein sequence: CASSFGQGWTNEKLFF. Using reference TRBV7-9 and TRBJ1-4 for the parts outside the CDR3, the full variable domain is DTGVSQNPRHKITKRGQNVTFRCDPISEHNRLYWYRQTLGQGPEFLTYFQNEAQLEKSRLLSDRFSAERPKGSFSTLEIQRTEQGDSAMYLCASSFGQGWTNEKLFFGSGTQLSVL.

The rearrangement uses TRBV5-1 and TRBJ1-6; D gene ambiguous. The CDR3 spans 13 residues. Germline V gives CDR1 SGHRS, CDR2 YFSETQ. V was cut by 1 base and J by 10 bases, with 9 bases left in between. The CDR3 spells CASSLFRGSPLHF. The CDR3 region has the DNA TGCGCCAGCAGCTTGTTCCGGGGATCACCCCTCCACTTT. The full variable domain, completed using reference TRBV5-1 and TRBJ1-6, is KAGVTQTPRYLIKTRGQQVTLSCSPISGHRSVSWYQQTPGQGLQFLFEYFSETQRNKGNFPGRFSGRQFSNSRSEMNVSTLELGDSALYLCASSLFRGSPLHFGNGTRLTVT.

The chain couples TRBV10-3 to TRBJ1-2, with 9 bases that match TRBD1. The ends lost 10 bases at V and 0 bases at J; junction bases unmatched: 12. The CDR3 runs to 16 residues. CDR1 is ENHRY and CDR2 is SYGVKD in the germline V gene. The CDR3 here is CATYLGQGFSNYGYTF. The CDR3 DNA follows: TGTGCCACCTACCTGGGACAGGGCTTCTCTAACTATGGCTACACCTTC.

This chain links TRBV18 with TRBJ1-2, with TRBD1 matching over 10 bases. This CDR3 comprises 14 residues. CDR1 is KGHSH and CDR2 is LQKENI in the germline V gene. Trimming cost V 8 bases and J 3 bases; bases outside gene matches: 6. CDR3 sequence (DNA): TGTGCCAGCACAAGACAGGGGGCGGACTATGGCTACACCTTC. It yields the protein CASTRQGADYGYTF.

This chain connects TRBV3-1 (or the pseudogene TRBV3-2) to TRBJ2-3; TRBD2 matches at 8 bases. CDR1 is LGHDT and CDR2 is YNNKEL in the germline V gene (reference sequence). V lost 3 bases to trimming and J lost 4 bases; unmatched junction nucleotides: 6. CDR3 length: 15 amino acids. The CDR3 protein is CASSHKRGLADTQYF. CDR3 bases: TGTGCCAGCAGCCACAAGCGGGGGTTGGCAGATACGCAGTATTTT.

The chain couples TRBV5-1 to TRBJ1-1; 7 bases fit TRBD1. The germline CDR1 and CDR2 sequences are SGHRS and YFSETQ. V lost 2 bases to trimming and J lost 5 bases; unmatched junction nucleotides: 6. The CDR3 runs 14 residues. The CDR3 is CASSLPTGSTEAFF. The CDR3 DNA follows: TGCGCCAGCAGCTTACCGACAGGGAGTACTGAAGCTTTCTTT.

The V call is TRBV7-8, the J call TRBJ1-3; a possible D gene is TRBD1 (6 bases). Deletions cut 1 base from V and 2 bases from J, with 12 bases between. The CDR3 has 16 amino acids. Germline V gene sequence: CDR1 SGHVS, CDR2 FQNEAQ. CDR3 protein: CASSLGQARAGNTIYF. The CDR3 DNA reads as TGTGCCAGCAGCTTAGGACAGGCGAGAGCTGGAAACACCATATATTTT.

Turning to this clone: Distinct nucleotide sequences in the sample also encode this CDR3. This chain connects TRBV9 to TRBJ1-1; no definite D call. The ends were cut back, 0 bases at V and 0 bases at J, with 3 bases in the middle. There are 13 residues in the CDR3. The germline V gene has CDR1 SGDLS and CDR2 YYNGEE. The CDR3 spells CASSVAVNTEAFF. The DNA of the CDR3 is TGTGCCAGCAGCGTAGCTGTGAACACTGAAGCTTTCTTT.

The rearrangement links TRBV5-1 to TRBJ2-3; 9 bases are a match to TRBD1. With 4 bases clipped from V and 1 base from J, the junction kept 19 bases outside the gene matches. Looked up from germline, CDR1 is SGHRS and CDR2 is YFSETQ. This CDR3 has 20 residues. CDR3 bases: TGCGCCAGCAGCCACAGGGACAGGGCCCGAGGGGCTAGCGGCACAGATACGCAGTATTTT. Protein sequence: CASSHRDRARGASGTDTQYF. Full variable domain (remainder filled in from reference TRBV5-1 and TRBJ2-3): KAGVTQTPRYLIKTRGQQVTLSCSPISGHRSVSWYQQTPGQGLQFLFEYFSETQRNKGNFPGRFSGRQFSNSRSEMNVSTLELGDSALYLCASSHRDRARGASGTDTQYFGPGTRLTVL.

The chain links TRBV5-1 to TRBJ2-7; 10 bases are a match to TRBD1. There are 16 residues in the CDR3. Germline trimming cut 0 bases from V and 5 bases from J; bases unmatched to any gene: 8. Per the germline V gene, CDR1 is SGHRS and CDR2 is YFSETQ. The CDR3 is CASSLGPGQGWNEQYV. CDR3 nucleotide sequence: TGCGCCAGCAGCTTGGGACCGGGACAGGGGTGGAACGAGCAGTACGTC.

The chain has TRBV19 and TRBJ1-6; the D gene is possibly TRBD1 (5 bases). Trimming cost V 8 bases and J 0 bases, with 14 bases left between them. CDR1 is LNHDA and CDR2 is SQIVND in the germline V gene (reference sequence). The CDR3 is 16 amino acids. The CDR3 DNA sequence: TGTGCCAGTTCCCGGGACGGGGGCTCCTATAATTCACCCCTCCACTTT. Residues: CASSRDGGSYNSPLHF.

This chain connects TRBV11-3 to TRBJ2-3, with 7 bases matching TRBD1. The V gene end was trimmed by 1 base and the J gene end by 3 bases; junction bases not matched to a gene: 10. The CDR3 totals 17 residues. Germline-derived CDR1 and CDR2 are SGHNT and YENEEA. The CDR3 DNA sequence: TGTGCCAGCAGCTTAGGTATGGCAGGGGGAAGAACAGATACGCAGTATTTT. Translating it yields CASSLGMAGGRTDTQYF.

This chain connects TRBV5-1 to TRBJ2-7; no clear D gene. The CDR3 runs 16 residues. The germline V gene encodes CDR1 SGHRS and CDR2 YFSETQ. This chain's CDR3 is CASSLALPIGVRPDSV. CDR3 nucleotide sequence: TGCGCCAGCAGCTTGGCCTTGCCGATCGGCGTCAGGCCGGATAGTGTC.

This sequence joins TRBV5-1 and TRBJ2-3; the D gene is possibly TRBD2 (6 bases). V dropped 2 bases and J dropped 5 bases, with 15 bases sitting between them. This CDR3 has 15 amino acids. Germline V CDR1 and CDR2: SGHRS, YFSETQ. The CDR3 DNA reads as TGCGCCAGCAGCTTCGATGGGACTGAGGGAGATACGCAGTATTTT. Translation: CASSFDGTEGDTQYF.

For the CDR3, the DNA is TGTGCCAGCAGCAAAGAACCTCCCGTACCAGGGGGATACGAGCAGTACGTC. It codes for CASSKEPPVPGGYEQYV. V usage is TRBV21-1 and J usage is TRBJ2-7; the tabulated D call, TRBD1, remains unverified against the DNA. TRBV21-1 is assigned pseudogene status. CDR3 length equals 17 residues.

The V gene is TRBV5-1, the J gene TRBJ1-2, with 7 bases that match TRBD1. With 3 bases clipped from V and 7 bases from J, the junction kept 6 bases outside the gene matches. Germline CDR1 is SGHRS and CDR2 is YFSETQ. CDR3 length equals 13 residues. CDR3: CASSSQGSSGYTF. The CDR3 nucleotides are TGCGCCAGCAGCTCACAGGGGTCCTCTGGCTACACCTTC.

The chain uses TRBV5-4 and TRBJ1-2, with D perhaps TRBD1 (5 bases). Germline V lookup: CDR1 SGHNT, CDR2 YYREEE (reference sequence). The CDR3 sequence is 11 residues long. V lost 10 bases and J lost 6, with 13 bases in between. For the CDR3, the DNA is TGTGCCCACTCGGCGGGGGATGGCTACACCTTC. This sequence encodes CAHSAGDGYTF.